These 30 T cell receptor beta chains were all obtained from the same sample, sequenced in a study of blood T cell repertoires in COVID-19. The repertoire was sequenced with immunoSEQ multiplex PCR; TCRdb's copy has only in-frame clones and lacks some. The table lists under 50,000 clones, 79% of them singletons. Sequencing input: peripheral blood. The origin of the receptors is a man between 65 and 85 years old with acute or convalescent COVID-19.

The V call is TRBV15, the J call TRBJ2-7, with D maybe TRBD2 (6 bases). Germline V CDR1 and CDR2: LNHNV, YYDKDF (reference sequence). The CDR3 is 16 amino acids. Trimming pared 0 bases from V and 1 base from J, leaving 13 bases between. For the CDR3, the DNA is TGTGCCACCAGCAGAGAACTCTCCGCGGGGTCCTACGAGCAGTACTTC. It translates to CATSRELSAGSYEQYF.

V is TRBV18 and J is TRBJ2-1; D is ambiguous. Looked up from germline, CDR1 is KGHSH and CDR2 is LQKENI. The CDR3 consists of 15 residues. Trimming removed 3 bases at V and 1 base at J, with 10 bases between. CDR3 region: CASSPYELSYNEQFF. For the CDR3, the DNA is TGTGCCAGCTCACCTTATGAGTTATCCTACAATGAGCAGTTCTTC.

The chain links TRBV10-3 to TRBJ2-7, with 13 bases that match TRBD2. Germline CDR1 is ENHRY and CDR2 is SYGVKD. The CDR3 extends over 15 amino acids. Losses at the gene ends were 6 bases for V and 5 bases for J; bases not matched to a gene: 7. The CDR3 reads CAIRPTSGRDHEQYF. CDR3 sequence (DNA): TGTGCCATCAGGCCAACTAGCGGGAGGGACCACGAGCAGTACTTC.

This CDR3 reads CASSRKSGTGGYNEQFF. The CDR3 DNA reads as TGCGCCAGCAGCCGGAAAAGCGGGACAGGGGGCTACAATGAGCAGTTCTTC. The chain combines TRBV4-1 with TRBJ2-1, with TRBD1 matching over 11 bases. V dropped 4 bases and J dropped 3; count of bases not matched to a gene: 8. CDR3 size: 17 residues. The germline V gene encodes CDR1 MGHRA and CDR2 YSYEKL.

This clone was picked up one time. This chain links TRBV7-2 with TRBJ2-1; the match to TRBD2 covers 8 bases. The junction had 9 bases not matched to a gene; V was cut back by 5 bases and J by 0 bases. Germline V CDR1 and CDR2: SGHTA, FQGNSA. The CDR3 is 17 amino acids. In nucleotides, the CDR3 is TGTGCCAGCAGCCCCGGACTAGCACAGAGCTCCTACAATGAGCAGTTCTTC. Protein product: CASSPGLAQSSYNEQFF.

The chain combines TRBV13 with TRBJ1-1, with 7 bases fitting TRBD1. After removal of 4 bases from V and 5 bases from J, the junction contained 13 bases not matched to a gene. Germline V CDR1 and CDR2: PRHDT, FYEKMQ (reference sequence). The CDR3 extends over 16 amino acids. The CDR3 protein is CASSSPRTGFGTEAFF. The CDR3 bases are TGTGCCAGCAGCTCACCCCGGACAGGTTTTGGGACTGAAGCTTTCTTT.

V usage is TRBV9 and J usage is TRBJ2-3; the D gene is possibly TRBD1 (7 bases). The germline V gene has CDR1 SGDLS and CDR2 YYNGEE. With 0 bases removed from V and 3 bases from J, the gap between germline ends came to 17 bases. The CDR3 has 17 amino acids. CDR3 sequence: CASSVDGEAGGTDTQYF. The CDR3 bases are TGTGCCAGCAGCGTAGACGGCGAGGCAGGGGGGACAGATACGCAGTATTTT.

The chain links TRBV28 to TRBJ1-6; 7 bases fit TRBD1. V lost 3 bases and J lost 0; bases outside the gene matches: 5. CDR1 and CDR2 from the germline V gene are MDHEN and SYDVKM. The CDR3 sequence is 17 residues long. The CDR3 loop is CASSLPGGYSYNSPLHF. The CDR3 DNA follows: TGTGCCAGCAGTTTGCCAGGGGGGTACTCCTATAATTCACCCCTCCACTTT.

V gene TRBV9 combines with J gene TRBJ1-2; D gene ambiguous. V lost 0 bases and J lost 1, with 7 bases in between. This CDR3 comprises 14 residues. Germline assignment: CDR1 SGDLS and CDR2 YYNGEE. CDR3 protein: CASSVATYNYGYTF. Here the CDR3 DNA reads TGTGCCAGCAGCGTAGCTACCTATAACTATGGCTACACCTTC.

V is TRBV20-1 and J is TRBJ2-7; perhaps TRBD2 as D (5 bases). V was clipped by 7 bases and J by 2 bases, with 6 bases between them. The CDR3 runs 10 residues. Germline CDR1 reads DFQATT; CDR2 reads SNEGSKA (reference sequence). In DNA form, the CDR3 reads TGCAGTGTCGGGACCTACGAGCAGTACTTC. It translates to CSVGTYEQYF.

The CDR3 sequence is CATSQRASGSASETQYF. As DNA, the CDR3 is TGTGCCACCTCCCAAAGAGCGAGCGGGAGCGCCTCAGAGACCCAGTACTTC. The rearrangement links TRBV15 to TRBJ2-5; 8 nucleotides align to TRBD2. V lost 8 bases, J lost 4 bases, and 18 bases stayed unmatched. Germline CDR1 reads LNHNV; CDR2 reads YYDKDF (reference sequence). The CDR3 has 17 residues.

This CDR3 reads CASSLDRHYGYTF. DNA of the CDR3: TGCGCCAGCAGCTTGGACAGACACTATGGCTACACCTTC. V is TRBV5-1 and J is TRBJ1-2, with D unresolved. The CDR3 has 13 amino acids. The V and J ends lost 0 bases and 3 bases respectively, with 6 bases between them. Germline CDR1 and CDR2: SGHRS and YFSETQ.

V usage is TRBV28 and J usage is TRBJ1-4; D gene unclear. Germline CDR1 is MDHEN and CDR2 is SYDVKM. The CDR3 has 13 residues. Trimming removed 6 bases at V and 6 bases at J, with 11 bases between. The CDR3 nucleotides read TGTGCCAGCAGGTACTCCCAGGATGAAAAACTGTTTTTT. This codes for CASRYSQDEKLFF.

The chain combines TRBV6-4 with TRBJ1-2, with TRBD1 identical over 10 bases. The CDR3 runs 15 residues. The J segment lost 7 bases and the V segment lost 4 bases, leaving 9 bases of the junction unmatched. The germline V gene has CDR1 MRHNA and CDR2 SNTAGT. The CDR3 DNA sequence: TGTGCCAGCAGTGTCTCAGCCGGGACAGGGGTTGGCTACACCTTC. Protein product: CASSVSAGTGVGYTF.

The V call is TRBV5-4, the J call TRBJ2-5; 9 positions match TRBD1. The CDR3 contains 13 residues. Germline V gives CDR1 SGHNT, CDR2 YYREEE (reference sequence). The V gene end was trimmed by 4 bases and the J gene end by 4 bases; junction bases not matched to a gene: 2. The CDR3 loop is CASSTGGAETQYF. The CDR3 DNA is TGTGCCAGCAGCACAGGGGGCGCAGAGACCCAGTACTTC.

The chain recombines TRBV27 with TRBJ2-7; TRBD1 might be the D (5 bases). From germline, CDR1 is MNHEY and CDR2 SMNVEV (reference sequence). The CDR3 is 15 residues long. Trimming took 5 bases from V and 6 from J, leaving 20 bases between them. The CDR3 loop reads CASSPRQSALGEQYF. CDR3 coding DNA: TGTGCCAGCAGTCCCCGACAGTCCGCCCTCGGCGAGCAGTACTTC.

J is TRBJ2-3 and V is TRBV7-3, with D tentatively TRBD2 (6 bases). This CDR3 has 13 residues. The V gene lost 5 bases and the J gene lost 6 bases, with 12 bases spanning the gap. The germline V gene encodes CDR1 SGHTA and CDR2 FQGTGA. In nucleotides, the CDR3 is TGTGCCAGCAGCCCCTCGACTAGTGATACGCAGTATTTT. Translated, it gives CASSPSTSDTQYF.

The chain uses TRBV6-6 and TRBJ2-2; the match to TRBD1 covers 7 bases. J was trimmed by 6 bases and V by 6 bases; bases with no gene match: 10. CDR1 and CDR2 (germline): MNHNY, SVGAGI (reference sequence). CDR3 length equals 15 residues. CDR3 in amino acids: CASSPWAGGSGELFF. CDR3 DNA: TGTGCCAGCAGCCCGTGGGCAGGGGGTTCCGGGGAGCTGTTTTTT.

This chain links TRBV3-1 (or the pseudogene TRBV3-2) with TRBJ1-6; D unresolved. The CDR3 has 15 residues. The V end lost 4 bases, the J end lost 10 bases, and 17 bases lay between the germline ends. Germline assignment: CDR1 LGHDT and CDR2 YNNKEL (reference sequence). The DNA for the CDR3 is TGTGCCAGCAGCCCTCCCGCGTGGGAGGGCTCACCCCTCCACTTT. As protein: CASSPPAWEGSPLHF.

The chain recombines TRBV19 with TRBJ2-5, with 7 bases aligning to TRBD1. Germline CDR1 is LNHDA and CDR2 is SQIVND (reference sequence). The CDR3 spans 15 residues. V trimming: 7 bases; J trimming: 5 bases; junction bases outside the gene matches: 13. The CDR3 here is CASNPTGAHIETQYF. The DNA for the CDR3 is TGTGCCAGTAATCCCACAGGGGCCCACATTGAGACCCAGTACTTC.

The chain recombines TRBV18 with TRBJ1-1; D unclear. Germline-derived CDR1 and CDR2 are KGHSH and LQKENI. Trimming took 3 bases from V and 0 from J, leaving 8 bases between them. The CDR3 totals 14 residues. This CDR3 reads CASSPQDMNTEAFF. CDR3 nucleotides: TGTGCCAGCTCACCCCAAGACATGAACACTGAAGCTTTCTTT.

V is TRBV7-2 and J is TRBJ2-7, with 12 positions matching TRBD2. Germline CDR1 reads SGHTA; CDR2 reads FQGNSA. Trimming at V came to 3 bases and at J to 2 bases, leaving 2 bases not matched to a gene. The CDR3 is made up of 15 amino acids. The CDR3 is CASSFLAGGPYEQYF. The CDR3 bases are TGTGCCAGCAGCTTTCTAGCGGGAGGGCCCTACGAGCAGTACTTC.

This clone was found once. This chain uses TRBV27 with TRBJ2-2; D is undetermined. The CDR3 runs 15 residues. Germline values: CDR1 MNHEY, CDR2 SMNVEV (reference sequence). Trimming cost V 8 bases and J 5 bases, with 18 bases left between them. CDR3 DNA sequence: TGTGCCAGCGCCTCCCGAGGTATACGAACCGGGGAGCTGTTTTTT. Translation gives CASASRGIRTGELFF.

The rearrangement joins TRBV9 to TRBJ2-5, with 8 bases identical to TRBD2. This CDR3 comprises 15 residues. The germline V gene encodes CDR1 SGDLS and CDR2 YYNGEE. The trim removed 0 bases at V and 1 base at J, leaving 2 bases unmatched. The CDR3 loop is CASSVAGGAQETQYF. CDR3 coding DNA: TGTGCCAGCAGCGTAGCGGGGGGGGCCCAAGAGACCCAGTACTTC.

The chain carries TRBV24-1 and TRBJ2-3; TRBD1 matches at 7 bases. Trimming cost V 3 bases and J 0 bases; bases outside gene matches: 2. The V gene's germline CDR1 is KGHDR and CDR2 SFDVKD. CDR3 length: 15 amino acids. The CDR3 DNA reads as TGTGCCACCAGTGATATGACAGGGAGCACAGATACGCAGTATTTT. As protein: CATSDMTGSTDTQYF.

This clone was detected only a few times. The chain has TRBV10-3 and TRBJ2-2; perhaps TRBD2 as D (6 bases). Germline V CDR1 and CDR2: ENHRY, SYGVKD. Deletions cut 6 bases from V and 5 bases from J, with 16 bases between. The CDR3 has 15 amino acids. This CDR3 is CAIRPGLAGTGELFF. In nucleotides, the CDR3 is TGTGCCATCAGACCGGGACTCGCGGGGACCGGGGAGCTGTTTTTT.

This clone was counted between two and nine times. This rearrangement joins TRBV11-3 to TRBJ2-6, with D tentatively TRBD2 (5 bases). The CDR3 has 16 residues. CDR1 and CDR2 (germline): SGHNT, YENEEA. Trimming removed 1 base from V and 1 base from J, with 8 bases in between. The CDR3 DNA reads as TGTGCCAGCAGCTTAGGAGGCGGGTCTGGGGCCAACGTCCTGACTTTC. Protein product: CASSLGGGSGANVLTF.

This clone was observed a single time. This chain joins TRBV28 and TRBJ1-1; D is unclear. This CDR3 is 15 amino acids long. The V end was cut by 8 bases, the J end by 0 bases, with 16 bases between. Looked up from germline, CDR1 is MDHEN and CDR2 is SYDVKM. The CDR3 region is CASGPGQVMNTEAFF. In DNA form, the CDR3 reads TGTGCCAGCGGCCCTGGGCAGGTGATGAACACTGAAGCTTTCTTT. The full variable domain, with the rest looked up from reference TRBV28 and TRBJ1-1, is DVKVTQSSRYLVKRTGEKVFLECVQDMDHENMFWYRQDPGLGLRLIYFSYDVKMKEKGDIPEGYSVSREKKERFSLILESASTNQTSMYLCASGPGQVMNTEAFFGQGTRLTVV.

The rearrangement uses TRBV10-3 and TRBJ1-1; 11 bases fit TRBD1. V gave up 8 bases and J gave up 1 base; unmatched junction bases: 3. Germline lookup yields CDR1 ENHRY and CDR2 SYGVKD. The CDR3 contains 14 residues. This chain's CDR3 is CAIWDRGGNTEAFF. CDR3 sequence (DNA): TGTGCCATCTGGGACAGGGGGGGGAACACTGAAGCTTTCTTT.

The chain links TRBV25-1 to TRBJ1-2, with 7 bases matching TRBD1. The length of the CDR3 is 16 residues. CDR1 is MGHDK, CDR2 SYGVNS, per germline. The junction had 9 bases not matched to a gene; V was cut back by 1 base and J by 4 bases. The CDR3 sequence is CASSEFKGDSFYGYTF. The CDR3 DNA reads TGTGCCAGCAGTGAATTTAAGGGGGACAGCTTCTATGGCTACACCTTC.